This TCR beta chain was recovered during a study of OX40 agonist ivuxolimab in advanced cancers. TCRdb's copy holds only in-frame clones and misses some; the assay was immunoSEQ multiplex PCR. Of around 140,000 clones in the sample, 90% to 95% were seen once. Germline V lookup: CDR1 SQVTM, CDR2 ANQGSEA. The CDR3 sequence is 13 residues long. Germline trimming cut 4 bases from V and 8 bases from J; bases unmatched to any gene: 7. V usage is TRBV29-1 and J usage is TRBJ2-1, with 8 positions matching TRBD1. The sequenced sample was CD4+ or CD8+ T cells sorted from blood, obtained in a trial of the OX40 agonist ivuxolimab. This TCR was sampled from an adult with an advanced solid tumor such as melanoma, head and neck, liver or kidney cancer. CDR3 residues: CSVGTGRWDEQFF. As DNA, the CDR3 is TGCAGCGTTGGGACAGGGCGTTGGGATGAGCAGTTCTTC.